The 26 T cell receptor beta chains listed next were all sequenced from one sample in a study of blood T cell repertoires in COVID-19. This table comes from immunoSEQ multiplex PCR, and its TCRdb copy is limited to in-frame clones, with some not included. The table lists around 120,000 clones, around nine tenths of them singletons. The specimen was peripheral blood. These receptors were taken from a human donor in a cohort sampled during active COVID-19.

This chain links TRBV19 with TRBJ1-4, with D uncertain. V lost 3 bases, J lost 0 bases, and 8 bases lay in between. The CDR3 consists of 15 residues. Germline V gives CDR1 LNHDA, CDR2 SQIVND (reference sequence). CDR3 protein: CASSIPSATNEKLFF. For the CDR3, the DNA is TGTGCCAGTAGTATCCCGTCGGCAACTAATGAAAAACTGTTTTTT.

This chain joins TRBV7-9 and TRBJ2-7; D remains ambiguous. CDR3 length equals 14 residues. Germline CDR1 and CDR2: SEHNR and FQNEAQ (reference sequence). The ends were cut back, 5 bases at V and 0 bases at J, with 11 bases in the middle. The CDR3 loop is CASSLTGLSYEQYF. The CDR3, as DNA: TGTGCCAGCAGCCTTACTGGGCTCTCCTACGAGCAGTACTTC.

The table lists this clone with a count of one. The chain links TRBV28 to TRBJ2-7; TRBD1 matches at 7 bases. Germline V lookup: CDR1 MDHEN, CDR2 SYDVKM. The CDR3 consists of 15 residues. V lost 6 bases to trimming and J lost 1 base; unmatched junction nucleotides: 9. In DNA, the CDR3 is TGTGCCAGCAGCCGAACAGGGGTAACGTCCTACGAGCAGTACTTC. As protein: CASSRTGVTSYEQYF.

The rearrangement links TRBV2 to TRBJ2-1, with D perhaps matching TRBD2 (5 bases). Germline assignment: CDR1 SNHLY and CDR2 FYNNEI. V lost 6 bases and J lost 10, with 19 bases in between. The CDR3 totals 14 residues. This CDR3 is CASRKVMREYEQFF. The DNA of the CDR3 is TGTGCCAGCAGGAAAGTGATGAGGGAGTACGAGCAGTTCTTC.

The CDR3 here is CASSVYGGTVHQETQYF. The CDR3 nucleotides are TGTGCCAGCAGCGTATACGGCGGGACAGTACACCAAGAGACCCAGTACTTC. This sequence joins TRBV5-4 and TRBJ2-5, with D possibly matching TRBD1 (7 bases). From germline, CDR1 is SGHNT and CDR2 YYREEE (reference sequence). Trimming stripped 4 bases from V and 0 bases from J, with 19 bases between. This CDR3 region has 17 residues. The variable domain in full, completed from reference TRBV5-4 and TRBJ2-5, reads ETGVTQSPTHLIKTRGQQVTLRCSSQSGHNTVSWYQQALGQGPQFIFQYYREEENGRGNFPPRFSGLQFPNYSSELNVNALELDDSALYLCASSVYGGTVHQETQYFGPGTRLLVL.

The chain combines TRBV12-3 or TRBV12-4 with TRBJ1-6, with D unclear. The CDR3 extends over 13 amino acids. Trimming took off 5 bases at V and 7 bases at J, with 9 bases between the two ends. The CDR3 DNA reads TGTGCCAGCAGTCCCTCCCTGAATTCACCCCTCCACTTT. Its translation is CASSPSLNSPLHF.

The chain has TRBV5-1 and TRBJ2-3; D possibly corresponds to TRBD2 (6 bases). This CDR3 contains 15 residues. The germline V and J ends were trimmed by 0 bases and 2 bases, with 10 bases remaining between them. Germline V lookup: CDR1 SGHRS, CDR2 YFSETQ. The CDR3 loop reads CASSLEWGVTDTQYF. CDR3 coding DNA: TGCGCCAGCAGCTTGGAGTGGGGGGTCACAGATACGCAGTATTTT.

The V call is TRBV7-9, the J call TRBJ2-6; D might be TRBD1 (6 bases). The CDR3 extends over 15 amino acids. V lost 3 bases to trimming and J lost 2 bases, with 8 bases between them. Germline lookup yields CDR1 SEHNR and CDR2 FQNEAQ (reference sequence). In DNA form, the CDR3 reads TGTGCCAGCAGCTTTTACAGGGCTGGGGCCAACGTCCTGACTTTC. Translation gives CASSFYRAGANVLTF.

This clone was recorded only once. This chain connects TRBV19 to TRBJ2-7; 9 bases are shared with TRBD2. Germline V lookup: CDR1 LNHDA, CDR2 SQIVND (reference sequence). The junction had 9 bases not matched to a gene; V was cut back by 7 bases and J by 2 bases. The CDR3 consists of 15 residues. CDR3 amino acids: CASKQGASGTYEQYF. CDR3 nucleotides: TGTGCCAGTAAGCAGGGAGCTAGCGGGACCTACGAGCAGTACTTC.

The chain couples TRBV12-3 or TRBV12-4 to TRBJ2-1; 7 nucleotides line up with TRBD1. The CDR3 sequence is 13 residues long. V lost 3 bases, J lost 7 bases, and 3 bases stayed unmatched. Here the CDR3 DNA reads TGTGCCAGCAGTTTCCAGGGGGTAAATGAGCAGTTCTTC. Protein: CASSFQGVNEQFF.

The chain joins TRBV11-2 to TRBJ2-1; 10 bases agree with TRBD2. Germline trimming cut 0 bases from V and 4 bases from J; bases unmatched to any gene: 12. The germline V gene has CDR1 SGHAT and CDR2 FQNNGV. CDR3 length: 19 residues. The CDR3 region has the DNA TGTGCCAGCAGCTTAGATCGCCCAGCGGGAGGGCCAAGGTACAATGAGCAGTTCTTC. It translates to CASSLDRPAGGPRYNEQFF.

This chain connects TRBV28 to TRBJ1-2; 9 bases are a match to TRBD1. Trimming cost V 7 bases and J 4 bases; bases outside gene matches: 7. CDR1 is MDHEN and CDR2 is SYDVKM in the germline V gene. This CDR3 spans 14 amino acids. The CDR3 loop reads CASTNRGRIYGYTF. CDR3 nucleotide sequence: TGTGCCAGCACAAACAGGGGGCGCATCTATGGCTACACCTTC.

The chain has TRBV5-1 and TRBJ2-7; 9 bases line up with TRBD1. The V and J ends lost 2 bases and 2 bases, in that order; junction bases with no gene match: 2. The CDR3 contains 14 residues. Germline V gives CDR1 SGHRS, CDR2 YFSETQ. CDR3 sequence (DNA): TGCGCCAGCAGCTTTCACAGGGGGCCCTACGAGCAGTACTTC. It is translated as CASSFHRGPYEQYF.

V gene TRBV15 combines with J gene TRBJ2-2; the D is unclear. This CDR3 has 13 residues. The V gene's germline CDR1 is LNHNV and CDR2 YYDKDF (reference sequence). Trimming stripped 0 bases from V and 10 bases from J, with 9 bases between. CDR3 protein: CATSRDGPPELFF. The CDR3 nucleotides read TGTGCCACCAGCAGAGATGGGCCCCCGGAGCTGTTTTTT.

The CDR3 reads CASSTNVRLQETQYF. CDR3 bases: TGTGCCAGCAGCACCAACGTGCGCCTCCAAGAGACCCAGTACTTC. The chain uses TRBV28 and TRBJ2-5; D gene uncertain. Germline CDR1 reads MDHEN; CDR2 reads SYDVKM. V lost 6 bases, J lost 1 base, and 15 bases lay in between. The CDR3 length is 15 residues.

This clone was seen only once. The gene calls are TRBV5-6 and TRBJ2-7; a weak D match, TRBD2 (5 bases). V was cut by 2 bases and J by 0 bases, with 9 bases left in between. Germline CDR1 and CDR2: SGHDT and YYEEEE. The CDR3 contains 14 residues. The CDR3 region has the DNA TGTGCCAGCAGCTTTGTAGCGACCTCCTACGAGCAGTACTTC. It codes for CASSFVATSYEQYF.

CDR3 sequence: CASSRSSVNEQFF. The DNA for the CDR3 is TGTGCCAGTAGCCGGAGTAGCGTCAATGAGCAGTTCTTC. The V gene is TRBV19, the J gene TRBJ2-1; D may be TRBD2 (5 bases). The length of the CDR3 is 13 residues. Per the germline V gene, CDR1 is LNHDA and CDR2 is SQIVND (reference sequence). The V end was cut by 6 bases, the J end by 6 bases, with 12 bases between.

V is TRBV12-5 and J is TRBJ2-5; 12 bases fit TRBD1. CDR3 length: 19 amino acids. The junction had 19 bases not matched to a gene; V was cut back by 11 bases and J by 0 bases. Germline-derived CDR1 and CDR2 are LGHNT and FRNRAP. The CDR3 DNA sequence: TGTGCTTGGCTCAGGCGGGACAGGGGGCGAGGGATGTACCAAGAGACCCAGTACTTC. The encoded protein is CAWLRRDRGRGMYQETQYF.

V and J are TRBV15 and TRBJ2-3; a possible D gene is TRBD1 (6 bases). This CDR3 has 14 amino acids. V dropped 1 base and J dropped 6 bases, with 11 bases sitting between them. Germline-derived CDR1 and CDR2 are LNHNV and YYDKDF (reference sequence). CDR3 in amino acids: CATSRVLGADTQYF. CDR3 in DNA: TGTGCCACCAGCAGAGTTTTGGGGGCGGATACGCAGTATTTT.

This clone appeared a few times. The chain joins TRBV29-1 to TRBJ2-7, with D unresolved. The CDR3 spans 11 residues. Deletions cut 0 bases from V and 5 bases from J, with 5 bases between. The germline V gene has CDR1 SQVTM and CDR2 ANQGSEA. The CDR3 spells CSVEETDEQYF. The CDR3 DNA is TGCAGCGTTGAAGAGACTGACGAGCAGTACTTC.

The J gene is TRBJ2-7, the V gene TRBV5-1; TRBD2 aligns across 9 bases. The CDR3 length is 14 residues. V lost 4 bases, J lost 4 bases, and 6 bases stayed unmatched. CDR1 is SGHRS and CDR2 is YFSETQ in the germline V gene. The CDR3 reads CASSVLAGLYEQYF. The CDR3, as DNA: TGCGCCAGCAGCGTTCTAGCGGGATTATACGAGCAGTACTTC.

This clone was seen only once. J is TRBJ2-1 and V is TRBV3-1 (or the pseudogene TRBV3-2); 15 nucleotides align to TRBD2. Per germline, CDR1 LGHDT and CDR2 YNNKEL (reference sequence). Losses at the gene ends were 4 bases for V and 7 bases for J; bases not matched to a gene: 8. The CDR3 spans 17 residues. The CDR3 DNA sequence: TGTGCCAGCAGCCGTCCGGTTGGGACTAGCGGGAGGAATGAGCAGTTCTTC. Protein sequence: CASSRPVGTSGRNEQFF.

The V and J genes are TRBV5-1 and TRBJ2-1, with TRBD2 matching 13 bases. CDR1 and CDR2 from the germline V gene are SGHRS and YFSETQ. J was trimmed by 8 bases and V by 2 bases; bases with no gene match: 4. The CDR3 consists of 15 residues. DNA for the CDR3: TGCGCCAGCAGCTTCGGACTAGCGGGAGCCGATGAGCAGTTCTTC. Translated, it gives CASSFGLAGADEQFF.

The rearrangement uses TRBV5-1 and TRBJ1-5; no definite D call. Germline CDR1 reads SGHRS; CDR2 reads YFSETQ. The length of the CDR3 is 15 residues. Trimming removed 0 bases at V and 6 bases at J, with 13 bases between. CDR3 residues: CASSLGDTTGQPQHF. CDR3 DNA: TGCGCCAGCAGCTTGGGTGACACAACTGGTCAGCCCCAGCATTTT.

J is TRBJ1-2 and V is TRBV7-9; the D gene is possibly TRBD1 (6 bases). Germline V lookup: CDR1 SEHNR, CDR2 FQNEAQ (reference sequence). The CDR3 covers 15 residues. V shed 4 bases and J shed 3 bases, with 15 bases lying between them. CDR3 sequence (DNA): TGTGCCAGCAGCTCTCTAACGGGACACTACTATGGCTACACCTTC. Residues: CASSSLTGHYYGYTF.

The chain combines TRBV20-1 with TRBJ2-7; 11 bases are a match to TRBD2. The V gene's germline CDR1 is DFQATT and CDR2 SNEGSKA (reference sequence). Germline trimming cut 3 bases from V and 4 bases from J; bases unmatched to any gene: 5. The CDR3 is 14 residues long. The CDR3 DNA follows: TGCAGTGCTAGTGTTGGGACTAGCGGATACGAGCAGTACTTC. It encodes CSASVGTSGYEQYF.